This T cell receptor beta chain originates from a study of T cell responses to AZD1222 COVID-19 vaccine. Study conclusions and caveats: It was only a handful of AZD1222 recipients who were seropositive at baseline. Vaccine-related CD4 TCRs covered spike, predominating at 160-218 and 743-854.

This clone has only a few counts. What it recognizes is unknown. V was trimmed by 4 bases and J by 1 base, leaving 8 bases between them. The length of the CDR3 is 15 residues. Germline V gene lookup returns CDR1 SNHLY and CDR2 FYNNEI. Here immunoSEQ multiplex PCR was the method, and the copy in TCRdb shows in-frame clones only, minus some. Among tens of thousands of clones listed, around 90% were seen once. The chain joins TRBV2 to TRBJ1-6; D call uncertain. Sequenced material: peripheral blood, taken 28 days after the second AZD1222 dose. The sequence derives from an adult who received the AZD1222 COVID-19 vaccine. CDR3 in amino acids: CASSAEGSYNSPLHF. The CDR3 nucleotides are TGTGCCAGCAGTGCCGAGGGTTCCTATAATTCACCCCTCCACTTT.